Listed here are 17 T cell receptor beta chains from one sample, sequenced in a study of shared clonotypes between healthy human individuals (dated by TCRdb to the early 2020s). Libraries were constructed by the immunoSEQ multiplex PCR assay. This is the immuneACCESS table as TCRdb keeps it, with only in-frame sequences that have V and J called. A part of the clones is gone; compared with another copy, unresolved V genes explain less than half, and the rest is unexplained. The sample contains a few million clones, 93% of them found a single time. The top ten constitute about 0.39% of the sample. The sequenced sample was naive CD4+ T cells from PBMCs. The cell subset or site tag for this specimen amounts to: CD45RA+ positively selected. Source of these receptors: a young man in good health. Some clones in this sample may be carry-over from other donors' samples.

V usage is TRBV19 and J usage is TRBJ1-5; D gene ambiguous. CDR3 size: 16 residues. Trimming removed 2 bases at V and 0 bases at J, with 11 bases between. Germline assignment: CDR1 LNHDA and CDR2 SQIVND (reference sequence). CDR3 nucleotide sequence: TGTGCCAGTAGTATAAATTGGGGATATAGCAATCAGCCCCAGCATTTT. It yields the protein CASSINWGYSNQPQHF.

V gene TRBV6-6 combines with J gene TRBJ2-3; TRBD2 matches at 12 bases. Unmatched junction bases numbered 3, after V lost 8 bases and J lost 3 bases. Germline lookup yields CDR1 MNHNY and CDR2 SVGAGI (reference sequence). The CDR3 covers 14 residues. The CDR3 is CASRTSGRTDTQYF. CDR3 bases: TGTGCCAGCCGTACTAGCGGGAGGACAGATACGCAGTATTTT.

V and J are TRBV9 and TRBJ2-7; maybe TRBD2 (6 bases). V was trimmed by 4 bases and J by 3 bases, leaving 14 bases between them. This CDR3 spans 14 amino acids. Germline V gene sequence: CDR1 SGDLS, CDR2 YYNGEE. CDR3 DNA: TGTGCCAGCAGCCCCCCCGGCGGGGACTACGAGCAGTACTTC. Residues: CASSPPGGDYEQYF.

The gene calls are TRBV28 and TRBJ2-5, with 11 bases lining up with TRBD2. V shed 4 bases, J shed 7 bases, and the junction held 8 bases outside the gene matches. The CDR3 consists of 15 residues. Germline V gene lookup returns CDR1 MDHEN and CDR2 SYDVKM. As DNA, the CDR3 is TGTGCCAGCAGTTCACCGGGACTAGCGGAGGGGACCCAGTACTTC. Its protein is CASSSPGLAEGTQYF. Variable domain in full (rest from reference TRBV28 and TRBJ2-5): DVKVTQSSRYLVKRTGEKVFLECVQDMDHENMFWYRQDPGLGLRLIYFSYDVKMKEKGDIPEGYSVSREKKERFSLILESASTNQTSMYLCASSSPGLAEGTQYFGPGTRLLVL.

This clone has just one count. CDR3 nucleotide sequence: TGCGCCAGCAGCCAAACACGGGCCGACTCTGGGGCCAACGTCCTGACTTTC. Residues: CASSQTRADSGANVLTF. The genes are TRBV4-3 and TRBJ2-6; D uncertain. The V gene lost 2 bases and the J gene lost 0 bases, with 11 bases spanning the gap. Germline values: CDR1 LGHNA, CDR2 YSLEER. CDR3 size: 17 residues.

V and J are TRBV5-4 and TRBJ1-5; D may be TRBD1 (6 bases). V was cut by 0 bases and J by 0 bases, with 7 bases left in between. The CDR3 is made up of 15 amino acids. Germline loops: CDR1 SGHNT, CDR2 YYREEE (reference sequence). CDR3: CASSLDRASNQPQHF. The CDR3, as DNA: TGTGCCAGCAGCTTGGACAGGGCTAGCAATCAGCCCCAGCATTTT.

V usage is TRBV5-6 and J usage is TRBJ2-6; the D is unclear. CDR3 size: 15 residues. CDR1 and CDR2 (germline): SGHDT, YYEEEE. The V gene lost 4 bases and the J gene lost 0 bases, with 8 bases spanning the gap. In DNA, the CDR3 is TGTGCCAGCAGCCGGTCCAGCTCTGGGGCCAACGTCCTGACTTTC. Amino acid sequence: CASSRSSSGANVLTF.

The chain is built from TRBV5-1 and TRBJ2-5; 7 positions match TRBD2. V dropped 5 bases and J dropped 1; count of bases not matched to a gene: 5. The CDR3 is 14 residues long. Looked up from germline, CDR1 is SGHRS and CDR2 is YFSETQ. The CDR3 spells CASRPVAGQETQYF. CDR3 nucleotides: TGCGCCAGCAGGCCGGTAGCGGGCCAAGAGACCCAGTACTTC.

Turning to this clone: Other DNA sequences in the same sample also yield this CDR3. The genes are TRBV28 and TRBJ2-7; 11 positions match TRBD2. The CDR3 loop spans 14 amino acids. J gave up 3 bases and V 6 bases, and 4 bases lay outside the gene matches. The germline V gene has CDR1 MDHEN and CDR2 SYDVKM. CDR3 nucleotide sequence: TGTGCCAGCAGCCGCGGGACTAGCGGCTACGAGCAGTACTTC. The encoded protein is CASSRGTSGYEQYF.

The chain couples TRBV4-1 to TRBJ2-1; D is uncertain. The CDR3 length is 17 residues. The V gene's germline CDR1 is MGHRA and CDR2 YSYEKL. V lost 5 bases to trimming and J lost 4 bases, with 21 bases between them. CDR3 sequence reads: CASSGFSAVGLYNEQFF. The CDR3 DNA follows: TGCGCCAGCAGCGGGTTCTCTGCCGTAGGCCTTTACAATGAGCAGTTCTTC.

The chain links TRBV11-3 to TRBJ2-1; 8 bases line up with TRBD1. The CDR3 has 18 residues. Germline V gene sequence: CDR1 SGHNT, CDR2 YENEEA. Trimming removed 0 bases from V and 1 base from J; junction bases left unmatched: 8. The CDR3 spells CASSLENRTGKSYNEQFF. The CDR3 DNA reads TGTGCCAGCAGCTTAGAGAACAGGACAGGGAAGTCCTACAATGAGCAGTTCTTC.

V is TRBV11-2 and J is TRBJ2-5; a weak D match, TRBD2 (5 bases). Germline lookup yields CDR1 SGHAT and CDR2 FQNNGV. V lost 4 bases and J 3 bases, leaving 9 bases between the germline ends. CDR3 length: 13 residues. This CDR3 reads CASSSQLEETQYF. In nucleotides, the CDR3 is TGTGCCAGCAGCTCCCAACTAGAAGAGACCCAGTACTTC.

The CDR3 reads CASSSPGQGILDTQYF. CDR3 coding DNA: TGTGCCAGCAGCTCTCCGGGACAGGGCATCTTAGATACGCAGTATTTT. J is TRBJ2-3 and V is TRBV28; 9 bases line up with TRBD1. The CDR3 runs to 16 residues. Germline CDR1 MDHEN, CDR2 SYDVKM. V shed 6 bases and J 5 bases; nucleotides not matched to a gene: 12.

The genes are TRBV7-9 and TRBJ1-6, with 9 nucleotides matching TRBD1. V lost 5 bases and J lost 10; bases outside the gene matches: 12. CDR3 length equals 16 residues. Germline CDR1 is SEHNR and CDR2 is FQNEAQ (reference sequence). CDR3 nucleotides: TGTGCCAGCAGCACCCTGATACAGGGGGCTAGATCACCCCTCCACTTT. This encodes CASSTLIQGARSPLHF.

The V gene is TRBV30, the J gene TRBJ1-4, with D perhaps TRBD1 (5 bases). CDR3 length: 12 residues. The V gene's germline CDR1 is GTSNPN and CDR2 SVGIG (reference sequence). Trimming took off 2 bases at V and 10 bases at J, with 11 bases between the two ends. The CDR3 nucleotides read TGTGCCTGGAGTCGTAATGGGGGAAAACTGTTTTTT. Protein product: CAWSRNGGKLFF.

The chain links TRBV5-1 to TRBJ2-3; D is unresolved. Germline CDR1 and CDR2: SGHRS and YFSETQ. The CDR3 loop spans 15 amino acids. V lost 1 base, J lost 4 bases, and 13 bases lay in between. The CDR3 reads CASSLMGTLADTQYF. The DNA for the CDR3 is TGCGCCAGCAGCTTGATGGGCACACTGGCAGATACGCAGTATTTT. Based on the CDR3 plus reference TRBV5-1 and TRBJ2-3, the full variable domain is KAGVTQTPRYLIKTRGQQVTLSCSPISGHRSVSWYQQTPGQGLQFLFEYFSETQRNKGNFPGRFSGRQFSNSRSEMNVSTLELGDSALYLCASSLMGTLADTQYFGPGTRLTVL.

This rearrangement joins TRBV19 to TRBJ1-4; TRBD1 matches at 7 bases. This CDR3 is built from 14 residues. Trimming at V came to 6 bases and at J to 4 bases, leaving 5 bases not matched to a gene. CDR1 and CDR2 from the germline V gene are LNHDA and SQIVND (reference sequence). For the CDR3, the DNA is TGTGCCAGTAGGCGGACAGGAGGTAATGAAAAACTGTTTTTT. This gives the protein CASRRTGGNEKLFF.